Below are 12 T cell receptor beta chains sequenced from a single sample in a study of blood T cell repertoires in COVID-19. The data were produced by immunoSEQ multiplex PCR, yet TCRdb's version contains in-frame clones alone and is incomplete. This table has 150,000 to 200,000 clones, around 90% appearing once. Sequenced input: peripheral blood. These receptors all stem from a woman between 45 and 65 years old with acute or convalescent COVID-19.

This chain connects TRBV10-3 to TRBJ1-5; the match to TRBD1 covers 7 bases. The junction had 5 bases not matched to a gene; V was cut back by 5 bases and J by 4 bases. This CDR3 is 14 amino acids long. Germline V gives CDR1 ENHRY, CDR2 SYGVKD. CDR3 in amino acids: CAISLGQANQPQHF. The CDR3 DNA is TGTGCCATCAGTCTCGGACAGGCAAATCAGCCCCAGCATTTT.

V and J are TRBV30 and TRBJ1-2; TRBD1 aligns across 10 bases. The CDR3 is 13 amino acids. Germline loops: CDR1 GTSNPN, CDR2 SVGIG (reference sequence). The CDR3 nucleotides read TGTGGCTCGGACAGGGGGGATTACTATGGCTACACCTTC. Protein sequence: CGSDRGDYYGYTF.

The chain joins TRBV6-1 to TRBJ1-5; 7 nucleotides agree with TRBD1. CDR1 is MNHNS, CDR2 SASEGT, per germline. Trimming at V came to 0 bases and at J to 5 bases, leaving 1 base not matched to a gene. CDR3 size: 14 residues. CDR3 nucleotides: TGTGCCAGCAGTGAAGCGACAGGGTATCAGCCCCAGCATTTT. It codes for CASSEATGYQPQHF.

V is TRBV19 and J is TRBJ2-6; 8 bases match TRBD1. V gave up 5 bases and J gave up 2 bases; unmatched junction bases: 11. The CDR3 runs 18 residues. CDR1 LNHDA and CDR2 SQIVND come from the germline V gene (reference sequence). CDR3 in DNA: TGTGCCAGTAGTCCCCGGACAGGGTTGAGTCCTGGGGCCAACGTCCTGACTTTC. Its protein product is CASSPRTGLSPGANVLTF. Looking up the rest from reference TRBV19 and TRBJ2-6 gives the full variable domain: DGGITQSPKYLFRKEGQNVTLSCEQNLNHDAMYWYRQDPGQGLRLIYYSQIVNDFQKGDIAEGYSVSREKKESFPLTVTSAQKNPTAFYLCASSPRTGLSPGANVLTFGAGSRLTVL.

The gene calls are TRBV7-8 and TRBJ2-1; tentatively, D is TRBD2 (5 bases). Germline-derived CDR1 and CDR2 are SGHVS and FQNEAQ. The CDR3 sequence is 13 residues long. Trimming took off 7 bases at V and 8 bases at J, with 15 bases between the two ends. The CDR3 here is CASTGVGTDEQFF. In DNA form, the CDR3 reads TGTGCCAGCACCGGGGTCGGAACCGATGAGCAGTTCTTC.

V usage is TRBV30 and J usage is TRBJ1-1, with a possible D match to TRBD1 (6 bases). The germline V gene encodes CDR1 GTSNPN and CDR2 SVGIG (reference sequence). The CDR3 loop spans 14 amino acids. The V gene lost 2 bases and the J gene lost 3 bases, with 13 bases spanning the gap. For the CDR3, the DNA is TGTGCCTGGAGTTTTATGGGGGCGTACACTGAAGCTTTCTTT. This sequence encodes CAWSFMGAYTEAFF. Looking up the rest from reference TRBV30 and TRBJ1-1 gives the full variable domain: SQTIHQWPATLVQPVGSPLSLECTVEGTSNPNLYWYRQAAGRGLQLLFYSVGIGQISSEVPQNLSASRPQDRQFILSSKKLLLSDSGFYLCAWSFMGAYTEAFFGQGTRLTVV.

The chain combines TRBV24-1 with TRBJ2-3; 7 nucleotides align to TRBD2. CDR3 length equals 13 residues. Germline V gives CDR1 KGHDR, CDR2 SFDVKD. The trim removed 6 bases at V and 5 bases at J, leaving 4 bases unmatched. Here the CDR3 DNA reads TGTGCCACCAGTCCTAGCGGAGGAGATACGCAGTATTTT. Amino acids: CATSPSGGDTQYF.

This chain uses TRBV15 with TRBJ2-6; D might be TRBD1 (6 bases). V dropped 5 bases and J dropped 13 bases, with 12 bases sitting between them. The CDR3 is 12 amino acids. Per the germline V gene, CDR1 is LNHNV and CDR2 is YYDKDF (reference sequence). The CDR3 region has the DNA TGTGCCACCAGCTGGGCAGGGGAAGTCCTGACTTTC. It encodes CATSWAGEVLTF.

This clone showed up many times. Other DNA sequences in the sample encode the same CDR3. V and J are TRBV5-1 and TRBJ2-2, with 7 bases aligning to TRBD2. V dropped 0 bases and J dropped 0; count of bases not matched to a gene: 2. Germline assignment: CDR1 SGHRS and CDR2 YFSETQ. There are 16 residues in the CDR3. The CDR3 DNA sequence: TGCGCCAGCAGCTTGGCAGCGGGGACGAACACCGGGGAGCTGTTTTTT. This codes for CASSLAAGTNTGELFF.

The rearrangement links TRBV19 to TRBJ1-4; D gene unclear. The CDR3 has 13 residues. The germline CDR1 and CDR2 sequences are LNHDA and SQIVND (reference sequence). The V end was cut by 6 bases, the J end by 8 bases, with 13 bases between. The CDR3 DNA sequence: TGTGCCAGTAGCCCGAGTTTTGAAGAAAAACTGTTTTTT. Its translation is CASSPSFEEKLFF.

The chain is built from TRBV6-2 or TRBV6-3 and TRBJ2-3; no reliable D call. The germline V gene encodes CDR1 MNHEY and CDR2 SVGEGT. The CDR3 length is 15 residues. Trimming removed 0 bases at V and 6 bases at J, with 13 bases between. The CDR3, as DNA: TGTGCCAGCAGTTACTCGACGGGTAATTTGGATACGCAGTATTTT. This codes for CASSYSTGNLDTQYF.

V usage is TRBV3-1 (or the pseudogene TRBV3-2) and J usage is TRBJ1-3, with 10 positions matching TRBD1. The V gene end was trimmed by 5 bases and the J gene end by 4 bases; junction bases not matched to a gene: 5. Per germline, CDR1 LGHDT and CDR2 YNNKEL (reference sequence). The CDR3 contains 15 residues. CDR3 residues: CASSGRDRGGNTIYF. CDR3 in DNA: TGTGCCAGCAGCGGGCGGGACAGGGGAGGAAACACCATATATTTT.